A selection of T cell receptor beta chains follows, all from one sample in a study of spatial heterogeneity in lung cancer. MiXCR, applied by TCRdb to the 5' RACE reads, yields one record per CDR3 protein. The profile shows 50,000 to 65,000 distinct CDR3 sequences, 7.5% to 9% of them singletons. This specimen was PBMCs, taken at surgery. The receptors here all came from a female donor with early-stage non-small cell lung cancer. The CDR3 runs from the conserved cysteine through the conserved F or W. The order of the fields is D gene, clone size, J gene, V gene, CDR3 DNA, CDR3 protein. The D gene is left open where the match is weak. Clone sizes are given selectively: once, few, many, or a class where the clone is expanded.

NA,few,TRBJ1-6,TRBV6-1,TGTGCCAGCAGTGATCCCCGCGCCAATTCACCCCTCCACTTT,CASSDPRANSPLHF
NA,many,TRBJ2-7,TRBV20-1,TGCAGTGCTAGAATAGGGTCCTACGAGCAGTACTTC,CSARIGSYEQYF
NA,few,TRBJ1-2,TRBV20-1,TGCAGTGCTAGACCAAGATCGCGGGACACCTATCAGGGCTACACCTTC,CSARPRSRDTYQGYTF
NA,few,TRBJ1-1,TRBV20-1,TGCAGTGCTGGAGCCTTTAACACTGAAGCTTTCTTT,CSAGAFNTEAFF
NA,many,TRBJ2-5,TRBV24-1,TGTGCCACCAGCAACGCCGGGACTGCCCAGTACTTC,CATSNAGTAQYF
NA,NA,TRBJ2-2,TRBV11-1,TGTGCCAGCAGCATCTTACAGGGAGAGGCCGGGGAGCTGTTTTTT,CASSILQGEAGELFF
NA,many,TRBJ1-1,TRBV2,TGTGCCAGCACCGATGGGGAAGCTTTCTTT,CASTDGEAFF
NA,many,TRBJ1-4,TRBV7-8,TGTGCCAGCAGCCCCGGGGGCTTTGATGAAAAACTGTTTTTT,CASSPGGFDEKLFF
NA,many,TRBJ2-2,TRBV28,TGTGCCAGCAGTTCCCACAGGGCGGTCACCGGGGAGCTGTTTTTT,CASSSHRAVTGELFF
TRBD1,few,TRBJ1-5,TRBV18,TGTGCCAGCTCACCACGTCGGGACAGGGGGGGCAATCAGCCCCAGCATTTT,CASSPRRDRGGNQPQHF
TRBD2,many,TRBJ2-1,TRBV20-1,TGCAGTGCTAGAGTAGCGGGGGGCCCCTTCAATGAGCAGTTCTTC,CSARVAGGPFNEQFF
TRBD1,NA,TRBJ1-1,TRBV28,TGTGCCAGCAGTTGGGACAGGGGGGGTGAAGCTTTCTTT,CASSWDRGGEAFF
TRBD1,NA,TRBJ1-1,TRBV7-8,TGTGCCAGCAGCCAGGGACAGGAACCTCGGACTTTCTTT,CASSQGQEPRTFF
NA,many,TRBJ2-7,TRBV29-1,TGCAGCGTTGCTCGCGGGACTGAGACTTCCTACGAGCAGTACTTC,CSVARGTETSYEQYF
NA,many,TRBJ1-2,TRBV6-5,TGTGCCAGCAGGACCATGGGCAGCTATGGCTACACCTTC,CASRTMGSYGYTF
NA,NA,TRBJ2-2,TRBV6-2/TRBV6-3,TGTGCCAGCAGACTAGACTCATTTGCGAACACCGGGGAGCTGTTTTTT,CASRLDSFANTGELFF
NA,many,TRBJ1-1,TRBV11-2,TGTGCCAGCGTCACTGGGAGGTCGGACACTGAAGCTTTCTTT,CASVTGRSDTEAFF
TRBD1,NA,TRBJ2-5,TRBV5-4,TGTGCCAGCAGCGGGACAGGGGGGCAAGAGACCCAGTACTTC,CASSGTGGQETQYF
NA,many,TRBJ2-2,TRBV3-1,TGTGCCAGCAGCCAACGTGGAGCGAACACCGGGGAGCTGTTTTTT,CASSQRGANTGELFF
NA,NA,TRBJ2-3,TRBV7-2,TGTGCCAGCAGCTTAGTGCCCCTAACCACAGATACGCAGTATTTT,CASSLVPLTTDTQYF
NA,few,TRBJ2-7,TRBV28,TGTGCCAGCAGTTTGTCCTCCCCAAACGAGCAGTACTTC,CASSLSSPNEQYF
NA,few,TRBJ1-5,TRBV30,TGTGCCTGGAGTCGGCACGATAATCAGCCCCAGCATTTT,CAWSRHDNQPQHF
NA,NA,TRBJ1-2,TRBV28,TGTGCCAGCAGTTCAACTACCCTGGGCTACACCTTC,CASSSTTLGYTF
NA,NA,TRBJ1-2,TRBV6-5,TGTGCCAGCAGTTACGGGGTTAATAACTATGGCTACACCTTC,CASSYGVNNYGYTF
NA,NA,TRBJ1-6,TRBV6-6,TGTGCCAGCAGTTACTCGAGACCTGATTCACCCCTCCACTTT,CASSYSRPDSPLHF
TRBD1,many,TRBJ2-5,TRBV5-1,TGCGCCAGCAGCCGACAGGGAATCCAAGAGACCCAGTACTTC,CASSRQGIQETQYF
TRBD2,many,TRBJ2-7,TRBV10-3,TGTGCCATCAGTGAGCCCGCCAGCGGGAGGGCCTACGAGCAGTACTTC,CAISEPASGRAYEQYF
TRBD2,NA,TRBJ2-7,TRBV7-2,TGTGCCAGCAGCCCACGGACTAGCGCATCCTACGAGCAGTACTTC,CASSPRTSASYEQYF
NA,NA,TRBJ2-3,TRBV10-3,TGTGCCATCAGTGGACTCTCTAGCACAGATACGCAGTATTTT,CAISGLSSTDTQYF
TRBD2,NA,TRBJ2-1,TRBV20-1,TGCAGTGCTATCCGGACTAGCAGGGGTCCCCATGAGCAGTTCTTC,CSAIRTSRGPHEQFF
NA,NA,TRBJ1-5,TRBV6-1,TGTACCAGCAAAACACCCGGAGTCCAGCCCCAGCATTTT,CTSKTPGVQPQHF
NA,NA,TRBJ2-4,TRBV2,TGTGCCAGGCTCCTCCGGGACATTCAGTACTTC,CARLLRDIQYF
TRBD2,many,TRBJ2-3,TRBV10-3,TGTGCCATCAGTGGGCGGCTAGCGGGGGGCACAGATACGCAGTATTTT,CAISGRLAGGTDTQYF
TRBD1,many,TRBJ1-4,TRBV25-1,TGTGCCAGCAGTGACTCGGGACAGATCAAACTGTTTTTT,CASSDSGQIKLFF
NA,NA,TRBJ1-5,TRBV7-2,TGTGCCAGCAGCGCCCAGGGATCCCTCAATCAGCCCCAGCATTTT,CASSAQGSLNQPQHF
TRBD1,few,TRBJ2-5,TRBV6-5,TGTGCCAGCAGTTCCGGGACAGGGGCTGGAGAGACCCAGTACTTC,CASSSGTGAGETQYF
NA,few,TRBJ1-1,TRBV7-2,TGTGCCAGCAGCTACACCTGGGTCTCTAACACTGAAGCTTTCTTT,CASSYTWVSNTEAFF
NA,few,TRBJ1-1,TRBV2,TGTGCCAGCAGTGTGGGCGAGGGTACTGAAGCTTTCTTT,CASSVGEGTEAFF
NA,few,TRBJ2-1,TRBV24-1,TGTGCCACCAGTGTATCGGGGAATTCTTACAATGAGCAGTTCTTC,CATSVSGNSYNEQFF
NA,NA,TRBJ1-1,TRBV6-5,TGTGCCAGCAGTTACTCGGGTTATAGCAACACTGAAGCTTTCTTT,CASSYSGYSNTEAFF
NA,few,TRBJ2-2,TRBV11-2,TGTGCCAGCAGCTTAGATGGGCACACCGGGGAGCTGTTTTTT,CASSLDGHTGELFF